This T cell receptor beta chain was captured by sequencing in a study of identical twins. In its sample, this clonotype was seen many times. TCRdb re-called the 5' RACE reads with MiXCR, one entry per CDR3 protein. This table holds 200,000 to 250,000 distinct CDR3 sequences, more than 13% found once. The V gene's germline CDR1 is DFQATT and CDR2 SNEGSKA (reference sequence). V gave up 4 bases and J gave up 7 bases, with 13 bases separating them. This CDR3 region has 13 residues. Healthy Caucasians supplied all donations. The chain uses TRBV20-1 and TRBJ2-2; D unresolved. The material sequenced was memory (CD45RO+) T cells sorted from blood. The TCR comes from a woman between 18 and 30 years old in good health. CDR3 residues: CSAKATDFGELFF. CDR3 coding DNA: TGCAGTGCTAAGGCGACGGATTTCGGGGAGCTGTTTTTT.